The table lists the clone carrying this TCR beta chain with a few counts. Its antigen remains unidentified. The CDR3 has 16 amino acids. CDR1 is SGHNT, CDR2 YENEEA, per germline. Trimming at V came to 3 bases and at J to 11 bases, leaving 14 bases not matched to a gene. This sample was included in a study of OX40 agonist ivuxolimab in advanced cancers. General study findings and limits: By week 6 at 0.1 to 3.0 mg/kg, blood CD4+ and CD8+ T cells had expanded clonally.

Sequenced by immunoSEQ multiplex PCR; TCRdb stores in-frame clones only, minus some. The sample has 60,000 to 65,000 clones, about four fifths seen once. Sequenced material: CD4+ or CD8+ T cells sorted from blood, taken in a trial of the OX40 agonist ivuxolimab. This chain connects TRBV11-3 to TRBJ1-4; 8 bases agree with TRBD1. This TCR derives from an adult with an advanced solid tumor such as melanoma, head and neck, liver or kidney cancer. The DNA for the CDR3 is TGTGCCAGCAGCTTCTCCGGGACAGGTCGGGGAGAGAAACTGTTTTTT. Its translation: CASSFSGTGRGEKLFF.